The clone carrying this TCR beta chain was counted only a few times. The antigen is not known. A sample-barcoded 5' primer and a J-beta primer mix were used in a second PCR of about 7 to 12 cycles. A template-switch adaptor that had 12 random nucleotides put a tag on each cDNA molecule. Via MiXCR, TCRdb re-called the 5' RACE reads, giving one row per CDR3 protein. In the table there are 1.5 million to 2 million distinct CDR3 sequences, around half of which are singletons. Researchers isolated at least 6 million PBMCs per sample. The sample originates from a study of blood T cells in healthy people across ages. Regarding the study as a whole: Diversity was higher, and naive CD4+ cells more numerous, in long-lived donors than in aged donors.

CDR3 length: 14 amino acids. Germline-derived CDR1 and CDR2 are SGDLS and YYNGEE. The chain recombines TRBV9 with TRBJ2-7, with D perhaps TRBD1 (6 bases). The tail of the sequence fits TRBJ2-5 better, so the J call may be wrong. Sequenced input: blood. The TCR originated in a woman aged 40 to 55 in good health. The CDR3 region has the DNA TGTGCCAGCAGCGTAGCACAGGGTATGGAGACCCAGTACTTC. This translates into CASSVAQGMETQYF.